The source of this T cell receptor beta chain is a study of blood T cells in healthy people across ages. V was clipped by 4 bases and J by 4 bases; unmatched bases: 8. This CDR3 region has 17 residues. Per the germline V gene, CDR1 is SEHNR and CDR2 is FQNEAQ (reference sequence). Then a second PCR, running about 7 to 11 cycles, was carried out with a sample-barcoded 5' primer and a J-beta primer mix. TCRdb passed the 5' RACE reads through MiXCR, listing each CDR3 protein once. The sample carries approximately 580,000 distinct CDR3 sequences, 24% recorded once. Another study also made use of these data, one on T cells of mothers and their children.

The sample consisted of blood. This sequence originates from a boy younger than 18 in good health. The V call is TRBV7-9, the J call TRBJ1-5; 12 nucleotides agree with TRBD1. In DNA form, the CDR3 reads TGTGCCAGCAGCTGGGGGACAGGGGGCGCGGGGAATCAGCCCCAGCATTTT. Translated, it gives CASSWGTGGAGNQPQHF.